In its sample, the clone carrying this T cell receptor beta chain was seen once. This sample was included in a study of T cell changes during pregnancy in multiple sclerosis. The junction had 7 bases not matched to a gene; V was cut back by 5 bases and J by 4 bases. The CDR3 covers 17 residues. The germline gives CDR1 MNHEY, CDR2 SMNVEV (reference sequence). Clones were sequenced by immunoSEQ multiplex PCR, and TCRdb holds only the in-frame ones, with some missing. The sample records 95,000 to 110,000 clones, roughly 92% being singletons. This chain connects TRBV27 to TRBJ2-6; 11 nucleotides line up with TRBD2. This sequence was found in a female donor in good health, enrolled as a control in a pregnancy study. This sample comprised peripheral blood, obtained in the third trimester of pregnancy. The DNA for the CDR3 is TGTGCCAGCAGTCATAGCGGGGGGGCCTTGGGGGCCAACGTCCTGACTTTC. Translated, it gives CASSHSGGALGANVLTF.